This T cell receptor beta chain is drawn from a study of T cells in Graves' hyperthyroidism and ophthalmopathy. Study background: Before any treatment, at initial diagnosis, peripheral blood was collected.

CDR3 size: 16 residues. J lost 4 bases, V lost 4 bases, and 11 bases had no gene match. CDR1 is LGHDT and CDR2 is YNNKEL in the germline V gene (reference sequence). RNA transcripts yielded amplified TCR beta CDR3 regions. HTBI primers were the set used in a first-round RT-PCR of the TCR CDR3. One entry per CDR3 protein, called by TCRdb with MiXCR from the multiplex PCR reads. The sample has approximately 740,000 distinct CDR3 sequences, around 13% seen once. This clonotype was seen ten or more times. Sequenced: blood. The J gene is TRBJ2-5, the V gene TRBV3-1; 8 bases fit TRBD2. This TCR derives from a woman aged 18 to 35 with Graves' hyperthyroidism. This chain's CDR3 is CASSRASSGRRETQYF. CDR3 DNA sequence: TGTGCCAGCAGCCGCGCGTCGAGCGGGAGAAGAGAGACCCAGTACTTC.